The T cell receptor beta chain under discussion was sequenced for a study of blood T cell repertoires in COVID-19. Study as a whole: Sample material is recorded as cDNA or gDNA derived from T cells, B-cell-depleted T cells, or PBMCs.

The CDR3 spans 19 residues. V lost 3 bases, J lost 7 bases, and 23 bases stayed unmatched. CDR1 GTSNPN and CDR2 SVGIG come from the germline V gene (reference sequence). Participants spanned ages about 18 to 100 years and resided in over 20 US areas. Participants' reported clinical history set cohort assignment. Donors in Cohort 3 counted as recovered after two negative PCRs, clearance, or symptom resolution. Profiled with immunoSEQ multiplex PCR; TCRdb holds only in-frame clones, not every one. This repertoire shows about 160,000 clones, 70% to 90% found once; its top ten account for 3.5% to 5%. This clone was recorded only once.

The genes are TRBV30 and TRBJ2-1; 8 bases line up with TRBD1. The source material was PBMCs or T cells enriched from blood (not recorded which). The sequence was collected from a woman aged 45-65 years who had recovered from COVID-19. The CDR3 nucleotides read TGTGCCTGGAGGTCAGGGACAGACCACAGGGGGGCCCTGAGGAATGAGCAGTTCTTC. It yields the protein CAWRSGTDHRGALRNEQFF.